This entry lists 6 T cell receptor beta chains sequenced from one sample in a study of blood T cell repertoires in COVID-19. Data came from immunoSEQ multiplex PCR; TCRdb stores just in-frame clones and leaves some out. The sample comprises under 300,000 clones, 65% to 85% of which are singletons, and less than 2% rests with the top ten. Sequenced material: peripheral blood. The receptors were sampled from a woman between 40 and 50 years old who had recovered from COVID-19.

The chain has TRBV19 and TRBJ1-3; TRBD1 aligns across 7 bases. Germline values: CDR1 LNHDA, CDR2 SQIVND (reference sequence). Trimming at V came to 4 bases and at J to 4 bases, leaving 4 bases not matched to a gene. The CDR3 is 14 residues long. The CDR3 here is CASSTRTGGNTIYF. Written as DNA, the CDR3 is TGTGCCAGTAGTACCCGGACAGGAGGAAACACCATATATTTT.

This chain links TRBV2 with TRBJ2-5, with TRBD2 matching 11 bases. This CDR3 is 16 amino acids long. The V segment lost 4 bases and the J segment 1 base; nucleotides outside the gene matches: 5. From germline, CDR1 is SNHLY and CDR2 FYNNEI. CDR3 sequence (DNA): TGTGCCAGCAGTGTGGCTAGCGGGGGGATCCAAGAGACCCAGTACTTC. Amino acids: CASSVASGGIQETQYF.

The chain couples TRBV4-1 to TRBJ2-6; 13 bases line up with TRBD2. J was trimmed by 0 bases and V by 0 bases; bases with no gene match: 2. This CDR3 has 19 residues. Germline CDR1 and CDR2: MGHRA and YSYEKL. The CDR3 bases are TGCGCCAGCAGCCAAGAGGGACTAGCGGGATTCTCTGGGGCCAACGTCCTGACTTTC. This encodes CASSQEGLAGFSGANVLTF.

This clone was counted a few times. This chain joins TRBV3-1 (or the pseudogene TRBV3-2) and TRBJ1-2; tentative D call: TRBD1 (6 bases). CDR1 and CDR2 from the germline V gene are LGHDT and YNNKEL (reference sequence). The CDR3 extends over 12 amino acids. V was shortened by 4 bases and J by 5 bases, with 8 bases between the two germline ends. The CDR3 bases are TGTGCCAGCAGCCTAAGGGGGTATGGCTACACCTTC. It yields the protein CASSLRGYGYTF.

The CDR3 bases are TGCAGTGCTAGTGGCAGGGGAGGGAATGAGCAGTTCTTC. It encodes CSASGRGGNEQFF. The rearrangement links TRBV20-1 to TRBJ2-1; TRBD2 might be the D (7 bases). V lost 3 bases and J 7 bases, leaving 13 bases between the germline ends. The V gene's germline CDR1 is DFQATT and CDR2 SNEGSKA (reference sequence). This CDR3 contains 13 residues.

The V and J genes are TRBV19 and TRBJ2-1; D possibly corresponds to TRBD2 (5 bases). Trimming stripped 1 base from V and 10 bases from J, with 11 bases between. The CDR3 is 13 amino acids. Germline loops: CDR1 LNHDA, CDR2 SQIVND (reference sequence). CDR3 in DNA: TGTGCCAGTAGTATAGTTACGTCGGGGGAGCAGTTCTTC. Translating it yields CASSIVTSGEQFF. Complete variable domain (other parts from reference TRBV19 and TRBJ2-1): DGGITQSPKYLFRKEGQNVTLSCEQNLNHDAMYWYRQDPGQGLRLIYYSQIVNDFQKGDIAEGYSVSREKKESFPLTVTSAQKNPTAFYLCASSIVTSGEQFFGPGTRLTVL.